This entry concerns a single TCR beta chain. Germline assignment: CDR1 MNHEY and CDR2 SMNVEV (reference sequence). V lost 5 bases and J 3 bases, leaving 14 bases between the germline ends. CDR3 length: 15 residues. This specimen belongs to a study of blood T cells in healthy people across ages. Healthy Caucasians from Russia aged roughly 6 to 90 served as donors. Primers used in a second PCR of roughly 6 to 12 cycles were a sample-barcoded 5' primer and a J-beta primer mix. TCRdb independently ran MiXCR on the 5' RACE reads; one entry per CDR3 protein. Of about 1.6 million distinct CDR3 sequences listed, around 36% are singletons.

The chain combines TRBV27 with TRBJ2-1; D not resolved. This clonotype was sampled from a woman in her twenties or thirties in good health. The sample was blood. The CDR3 DNA sequence: TGTGCCAGCAGTCGCGGAGTGGCTTTCTACAATGAGCAGTTCTTC. It codes for CASSRGVAFYNEQFF.